This T cell receptor (beta chain) was retrieved from a study of T cell responses to AZD1222 COVID-19 vaccine. The data were produced by immunoSEQ multiplex PCR, yet TCRdb's version contains in-frame clones alone and is incomplete. Found here are more than 100,000 clones, roughly 85% of them singletons; the top ten hold less than 9.5%. Study outcomes and limitations: Baseline antibody screening turned up just a handful of seropositive AZD1222 recipients. Spike-spanning, vaccine-associated CD4 TCRs were dominant at 160-218 and 743-854. Mostly white British, mostly female donors; authors suggested clonal diversity may be underestimated.

The CDR3 is made up of 10 amino acids, end residues included. CDR1 is SNHLY and CDR2 is FYNNEI in the germline V gene. Comments on this clone: Its matching antigen is unknown. No conserved phenylalanine or tryptophan ends this CDR3, so it is likely a read error. The DNA is omitted, as the CDR3 cannot be located on it reliably, and the CDR3 follows TCRdb's listing.

This clonotype was sampled from an adult who received the MenACWY meningococcal vaccine as a control. V is TRBV2 and J is TRBJ2-7. Specimen: peripheral blood, collected 28 days after the second dose of the MenACWY control vaccine. The CDR3 here is CASRREPTDL.